These T cell receptor beta chains were read from a single sample in a study of blood T cells in healthy people across ages. Using its own MiXCR run on the 5' RACE reads, TCRdb lists one record per CDR3 protein. The sample includes hundreds of thousands of distinct CDR3 sequences, roughly 21% seen only once; the top ten take 3% to 4%. Sequencing was done on a sample of blood. Source of these receptors: a man in his sixties or seventies in good health. Both conserved end residues are part of each CDR3.

TRBJ2-5,TRBV15,CATSRAVLQETQYF
TRBJ2-3,TRBV14,CASSQGDLWTQYF
.,TRBV3-1,CASSLLYRGESEQYF
TRBJ2-3,TRBV6-6,CASSYNLIGQTDTQYF
TRBJ2-4,TRBV18,CASSLTGPPNIQYF
TRBJ1-1,TRBV20-1,CSARDPAGLNTEAFF
TRBJ2-1,TRBV14,CASSQEGLAGSSYNEQFF
TRBJ2-3,TRBV29-1,CSVDGAGRRTDTQYF
TRBJ2-5,TRBV20-1,CSAREALVEETQYF
.,TRBV12-3/TRBV12-4,CASLRGGSYEQYF
.,TRBV5-1,CASRSSDTNYEQYF
TRBJ2-5,TRBV11-2,CASSKPRFGGRQETQYF
TRBJ1-4,TRBV5-1,CASSFTSTGSNEKLFF
TRBJ1-2,TRBV29-1,CSVDRGVSGYTF
TRBJ2-2,TRBV27,CASSLRGGDTGELFF
TRBJ2-1,TRBV18,CASSLRSGRGYNEQFF
TRBJ2-7,TRBV6-5,CASSSPGQPTYEQYF
TRBJ1-4,TRBV9,CASSVGRGLRGEKLFF
TRBJ2-7,TRBV30,CAWRRDSYYEQYF
TRBJ1-5,TRBV6-1,CASSVQVLSNQPQHF
TRBJ1-4,TRBV3-1,CASSQDQATNEKLFF
TRBJ2-1,TRBV21-1,CASSKEIFPGRGNEQFF
TRBJ2-1,TRBV30,CAWSEVVDEQFF
TRBJ2-5,TRBV6-2/TRBV6-3,CASSYRVDTQETQYF
TRBJ2-5,TRBV5-5,CASSLDDRKYQETQYF
TRBJ1-3,TRBV6-5,CASSSMPTGSSGNTIYF
TRBJ2-7,TRBV7-2,CASSLAPPGHNYEQYF
TRBJ2-1,TRBV27,CATKSYNEQFF
TRBJ2-2,TRBV5-6,CASSWGADTGELFF
TRBJ1-3,TRBV7-9,CASSPDLGAGNTIYF
TRBJ2-3,TRBV7-6,CASSLVVDTQYF
.,TRBV3-1,CASSQGVAVSYEQYF
TRBJ1-4,TRBV29-1,CSVGEVGVGSNEKLFF
TRBJ2-3,TRBV7-3,CASSLRGFTDTQYF
TRBJ1-1,TRBV5-5,CASSLNREAFF
TRBJ1-1,TRBV24-1,CATSDMTGNTEAFF
TRBJ2-1,TRBV3-1,CASSQDARGNEQFF
.,TRBV20-1,CSARTTSYEQYF
TRBJ2-7,TRBV20-1,CSARARTAYEQYF
TRBJ2-5,TRBV7-3,CASSLRFEETQYF
TRBJ1-4,TRBV25-1,CASKPFGEKLFF
TRBJ2-1,TRBV20-1,CSASHGLAGSYNEQFF
TRBJ2-7,TRBV29-1,CSVGTGFSYEQYF
TRBJ2-4,TRBV20-1,CSAVPTGIAENIQYF
TRBJ2-1,TRBV3-1,CASSQDFGRGVSYNEQFF
TRBJ1-4,TRBV12-3/TRBV12-4,CASSLDTATNEKLFF
.,TRBV6-1,CASSRGAGKGFDEQYF
TRBJ2-3,TRBV6-1,CASSEVPSGSTDTQYF
TRBJ1-2,TRBV28,CATGARLDGYTF
TRBJ2-1,TRBV7-8,CASSQDWGNEQFF
TRBJ2-7,TRBV28,CASSLGGLAGGEQYF
.,TRBV12-3/TRBV12-4,CASSLGRISYEQYF
TRBJ2-3,TRBV7-9,CASSLNGRTDTQYF
TRBJ1-1,TRBV28,CATQGETNTEAFF
TRBJ1-5,TRBV21-1,CASSKTGQESIQPQHF